Listed below are T cell receptor beta chains from one sample, sequenced in a study of patients and donors after allogeneic stem cell transplantation. MiXCR was run by TCRdb on the RT-PCR reads, yielding one entry per CDR3 protein. This sample has roughly 140,000 distinct CDR3 sequences, with about a third found just once. Sequencing was performed on blood, either unsorted or a sorted T cell fraction (not recorded which). The receptors originated from a human donor who was either an allogeneic HSCT recipient or a stem cell or donor lymphocyte infusion donor (not recorded which). It is not recorded whose cells these are; they may come from a transplant donor. CDR3s include the opening cysteine and the closing phenylalanine or tryptophan. The order of the fields is D gene, J gene, clone size, V gene, CDR3 protein, CDR3 DNA. D genes are given only for firm matches. Size is omitted from some rows. Given values are once, few, many or a class for expanded clones.

>.|TRBJ1-2|few|TRBV5-1
CASSHSGDTFVNGYTF
TGCGCCAGCAGCCATTCCGGGGATACATTTGTGAATGGCTACACCTTC
>TRBD1|TRBJ1-2|few|TRBV6-2/TRBV6-3
CASSETGDSYGYTF
TGTGCCAGCAGTGAAACAGGGGACAGCTATGGCTACACCTTC
>.|TRBJ1-5|.|TRBV6-1
CASSDGRGRVDQPQHF
TGTGCCAGCAGTGATGGTCGGGGCAGGGTGGATCAGCCCCAGCATTTT
>.|TRBJ1-1|.|TRBV13
CASSSPGSTEAFF
TGTGCCAGCAGCTCTCCAGGGTCCACTGAAGCTTTCTTT
>TRBD1|TRBJ1-2|.|TRBV2
CARRDREAGGYTF
TGTGCCAGGCGGGACAGGGAAGCAGGAGGCTACACCTTC
>TRBD1|TRBJ2-1|.|TRBV12-3/TRBV12-4
CASSGQGGNEQFF
TGTGCCAGCAGTGGACAGGGGGGTAATGAGCAGTTCTTC
>TRBD2|TRBJ2-6|.|TRBV10-3
CAIRRERAGANVLTF
TGTGCCATCAGGCGGGAGAGGGCTGGGGCCAACGTCCTGACTTTC
>.|TRBJ1-6|few|TRBV4-2
CASSQSNSPLHF
TGTGCCAGCAGCCAATCAAATTCACCCCTCCACTTT
>.|TRBJ2-5|.|TRBV11-2
CASSLGQWETQYF
TGTGCCAGCAGCTTAGGACAGTGGGAGACCCAGTACTTC
>TRBD1|TRBJ1-5|.|TRBV15
CATSRDLEGALKQPQHF
TGTGCCACCAGCAGAGATCTTGAGGGGGCGTTGAAGCAGCCCCAGCATTTT
>.|TRBJ1-5|.|TRBV11-2
CASSKEQGSNQPQHF
TGTGCCAGCAGCAAGGAGCAGGGTAGCAATCAGCCCCAGCATTTT
>.|TRBJ2-7|.|TRBV5-6
CASRLEAGWDEQYF
TGTGCCAGCAGACTGGAAGCAGGGTGGGATGAGCAGTACTTC
>.|TRBJ1-5|.|TRBV12-3/TRBV12-4
CASSLGGVGNQPQHF
TGTGCCAGCAGTTTGGGGGGCGTTGGCAATCAGCCCCAGCATTTT
>TRBD2|TRBJ2-1|.|TRBV9
CASSVASGGAYNEQFF
TGTGCCAGCAGCGTGGCTAGCGGGGGGGCCTACAATGAGCAGTTCTTC
>.|TRBJ1-2|few|TRBV28
CASSWEGILYTF
TGTGCCAGCAGTTGGGAAGGGATACTCTACACCTTC
>.|TRBJ1-5|.|TRBV12-3/TRBV12-4
CASSPAAGNQPQHF
TGTGCCAGCAGTCCCGCTGCCGGCAATCAGCCCCAGCATTTT
>TRBD1|TRBJ1-2|few|TRBV4-3
CASSQGGGNYGYTF
TGCGCCAGCAGCCAAGGAGGGGGCAACTATGGCTACACCTTC
>.|TRBJ2-5|.|TRBV12-3/TRBV12-4
CASSFGPDGGRETQYF
TGTGCCAGCAGTTTCGGGCCGGATGGGGGCCGAGAGACCCAGTACTTC
>.|TRBJ2-1|once|TRBV20-1
CSARDSRGAPYNEQFF
TGCAGTGCTAGAGATTCCAGGGGGGCTCCCTACAATGAGCAGTTCTTC
>.|TRBJ2-3|.|TRBV21-1
CASSKGRSYTDTQYF
TGTGCCAGCAGCAAGGGGCGGTCCTACACAGATACGCAGTATTTT
>.|TRBJ1-5|.|TRBV20-1
CSAREQGPYSNQPQHF
TGCAGTGCTAGAGAGCAGGGCCCCTATAGCAATCAGCCCCAGCATTTT
>.|TRBJ1-1|.|TRBV4-3
CASSQEGALGTEAFF
TGCGCCAGCAGCCAAGAAGGAGCGCTGGGCACTGAAGCTTTCTTT
>.|TRBJ2-7|.|TRBV12-3/TRBV12-4
CASSFSTGSPYEQYF
TGTGCCAGCAGTTTTTCGACGGGGTCCCCCTACGAGCAGTACTTC
>.|TRBJ2-1|.|TRBV7-8
CASSLERGQYNEQFF
TGTGCCAGCAGCTTAGAGCGGGGACAGTACAATGAGCAGTTCTTC
>TRBD1|TRBJ1-6|few|TRBV12-3/TRBV12-4
CASSTGEVDNSPLHF
TGTGCCAGCAGTACAGGGGAGGTAGATAATTCACCCCTCCACTTT
>TRBD1|TRBJ1-1|few|TRBV28
CASSGSGTGRMNTEAFF
TGTGCCAGCAGTGGCTCCGGGACAGGGCGCATGAACACTGAAGCTTTCTTT
>.|TRBJ1-2|few|TRBV12-3/TRBV12-4
CASATGRLPKGYTF
TGTGCCAGCGCAACGGGCCGCCTTCCTAAAGGCTACACCTTC
>.|TRBJ1-1|.|TRBV27
CASSRDWWGTEAFF
TGTGCCAGCAGCCGAGACTGGTGGGGCACTGAAGCTTTCTTT
>.|TRBJ1-1|.|TRBV5-6
CASSFGQGPSTEAFF
TGTGCCAGCAGCTTTGGGCAGGGGCCCAGCACTGAAGCTTTCTTT
>.|TRBJ1-3|few|TRBV5-1
CASSLPDYSGNTIYF
TGCGCCAGCAGCTTGCCGGATTACTCTGGAAACACCATATATTTT
>TRBD1|TRBJ1-4|.|TRBV12-3/TRBV12-4
CASSRDSLNEKLFF
TGTGCCAGTTCTCGGGACAGTCTTAATGAAAAACTGTTTTTT
>TRBD1|TRBJ1-2|few|TRBV11-2
CASSETPGTGGNYGYTF
TGTGCCAGCAGCGAGACTCCCGGGACAGGGGGTAACTATGGCTACACCTTC
>.|TRBJ1-3|few|TRBV9
CASSVGSSGNTIYF
TGTGCCAGCAGCGTAGGGTCCTCTGGAAACACCATATATTTT
>TRBD2|TRBJ2-2|few|TRBV24-1
CATSDRRLAGSGELFF
TGTGCCACCAGTGACAGAAGACTAGCGGGGTCCGGGGAGCTGTTTTTT
>.|TRBJ1-6|.|TRBV12-3/TRBV12-4
CASTKRAGGGGTYNSPLHF
TGTGCCAGCACTAAAAGGGCTGGGGGCGGTGGAACCTATAATTCACCCCTCCACTTT
>TRBD1|TRBJ1-6|.|TRBV10-3
CAIKEGTGSNSPLHF
TGTGCCATCAAGGAAGGGACAGGGTCTAATTCACCCCTCCACTTT
>.|TRBJ2-2|few|TRBV7-9
CASRDTGELFF
TGTGCCAGCAGGGACACCGGGGAGCTGTTTTTT
>.|TRBJ1-1|.|TRBV9
CASSVAGRAPSF
TGTGCCAGCAGCGTAGCTGGAAGGGCCCCCTCGTTT
>.|TRBJ2-5|.|TRBV30
CAWSVFQETQYF
TGTGCCTGGAGTGTTTTTCAAGAGACCCAGTACTTC
>TRBD2|TRBJ2-5|few|TRBV4-3
CASSQELTSGETQYF
TGCGCCAGCAGCCAAGAATTGACTAGCGGTGAGACCCAGTACTTC